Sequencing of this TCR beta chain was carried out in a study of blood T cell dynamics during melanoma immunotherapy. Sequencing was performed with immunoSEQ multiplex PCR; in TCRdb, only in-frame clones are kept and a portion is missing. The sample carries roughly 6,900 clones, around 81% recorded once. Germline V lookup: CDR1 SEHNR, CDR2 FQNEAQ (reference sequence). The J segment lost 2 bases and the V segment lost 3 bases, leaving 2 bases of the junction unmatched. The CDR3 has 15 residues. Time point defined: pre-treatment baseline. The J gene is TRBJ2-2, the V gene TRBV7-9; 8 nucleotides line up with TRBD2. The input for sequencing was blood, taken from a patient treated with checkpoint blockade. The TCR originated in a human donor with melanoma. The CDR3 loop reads CASSFAGGNTGELFF. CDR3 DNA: TGTGCCAGCAGCTTCGCGGGAGGAAACACCGGGGAGCTGTTTTTT.